This entry lists 5 T cell receptor beta chains sequenced from one sample in a study of blood T cell repertoires in COVID-19. Libraries were prepared by immunoSEQ multiplex PCR; TCRdb keeps only in-frame clonotypes and omits some of them. The sample includes some 460,000 clones, 75% to 90% seen only once; the top ten take approximately 4.3%. The sample comprised peripheral blood. The receptors originated from a woman in her thirties with acute or convalescent COVID-19.

This clone has only one observation. The chain employs TRBV11-3 and TRBJ2-2; 10 nucleotides align to TRBD1. The ends lost 5 bases at V and 3 bases at J; junction bases unmatched: 3. The length of the CDR3 is 15 residues. The germline V gene has CDR1 SGHNT and CDR2 YENEEA. The CDR3 here is CASSATGGYTGELFF. The CDR3 DNA follows: TGTGCCAGCAGCGCGACAGGGGGCTACACCGGGGAGCTGTTTTTT.

The genes are TRBV5-1 and TRBJ2-3, with D perhaps matching TRBD1 (5 bases). The CDR3 runs 15 residues. Looked up from germline, CDR1 is SGHRS and CDR2 is YFSETQ. Trimming took off 6 bases at V and 1 base at J, with 15 bases between the two ends. CDR3 amino acids: CASNPMTRGTDTQYF. Written as DNA, the CDR3 is TGCGCCAGCAATCCCATGACCAGGGGCACAGATACGCAGTATTTT.

The chain combines TRBV25-1 with TRBJ2-1; perhaps TRBD1 as D (5 bases). Trimming removed 7 bases at V and 8 bases at J, with 15 bases between. The germline gives CDR1 MGHDK, CDR2 SYGVNS. The CDR3 length is 13 residues. The CDR3 sequence: CASTPGSVYEQFF. The CDR3 DNA follows: TGTGCCAGCACCCCAGGGTCGGTCTATGAGCAGTTCTTC.

The chain couples TRBV30 to TRBJ1-6; no definite D call. V dropped 7 bases and J dropped 2 bases, with 6 bases sitting between them. The CDR3 has 12 amino acids. Looked up from germline, CDR1 is GTSNPN and CDR2 is SVGIG (reference sequence). The CDR3 bases are TGTGCCTTGTCAGCCTATAATTCACCCCTCCACTTT. This translates into CALSAYNSPLHF.

This rearrangement joins TRBV6-5 to TRBJ2-2; TRBD2 matches 7 bases. This CDR3 contains 13 residues. V gave up 2 bases and J gave up 7 bases; unmatched junction bases: 1. The germline CDR1 and CDR2 sequences are MNHEY and SVGAGI. The CDR3 DNA reads TGTGCCAGCAGTTACCAGCGGGGCGGGGAGCTGTTTTTT. The encoded protein is CASSYQRGGELFF.